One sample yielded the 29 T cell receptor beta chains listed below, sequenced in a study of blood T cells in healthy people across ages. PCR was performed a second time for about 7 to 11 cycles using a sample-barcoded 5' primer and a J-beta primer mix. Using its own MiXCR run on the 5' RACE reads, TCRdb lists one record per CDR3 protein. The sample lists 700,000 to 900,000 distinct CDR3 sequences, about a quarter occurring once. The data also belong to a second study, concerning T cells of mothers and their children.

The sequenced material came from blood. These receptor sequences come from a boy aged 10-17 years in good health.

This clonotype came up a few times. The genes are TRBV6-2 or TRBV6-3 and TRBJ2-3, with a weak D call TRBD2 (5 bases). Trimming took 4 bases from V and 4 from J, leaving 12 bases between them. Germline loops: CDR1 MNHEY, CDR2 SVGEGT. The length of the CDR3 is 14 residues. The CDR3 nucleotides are TGTGCCAGCAGTTCCACACTAGACTCAGATACGCAGTATTTT. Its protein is CASSSTLDSDTQYF.

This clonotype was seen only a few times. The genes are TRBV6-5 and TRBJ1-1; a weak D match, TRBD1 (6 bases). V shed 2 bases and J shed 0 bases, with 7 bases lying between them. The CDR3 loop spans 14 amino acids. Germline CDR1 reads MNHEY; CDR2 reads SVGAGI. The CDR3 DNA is TGTGCCAGCAGTTACGGGGGCTTGAACACTGAAGCTTTCTTT. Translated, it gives CASSYGGLNTEAFF.

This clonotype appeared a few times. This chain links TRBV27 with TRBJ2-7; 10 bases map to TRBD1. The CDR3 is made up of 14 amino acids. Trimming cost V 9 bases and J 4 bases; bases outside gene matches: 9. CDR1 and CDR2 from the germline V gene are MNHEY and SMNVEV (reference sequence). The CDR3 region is CASKLGTGDYEQYF. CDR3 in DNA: TGTGCCAGTAAATTGGGGACAGGGGATTACGAGCAGTACTTC.

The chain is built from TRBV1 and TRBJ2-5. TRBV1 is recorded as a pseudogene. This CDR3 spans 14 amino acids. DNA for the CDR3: TGCACCAGCAGCCAGCAGGCTGACCAAGAGACCCAGTACTTC. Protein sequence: CTSSQQADQETQYF.

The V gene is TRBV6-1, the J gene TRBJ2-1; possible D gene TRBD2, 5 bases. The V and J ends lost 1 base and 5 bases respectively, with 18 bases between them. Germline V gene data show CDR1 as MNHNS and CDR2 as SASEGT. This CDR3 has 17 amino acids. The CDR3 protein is CASSEGMAGAFHNEQFF. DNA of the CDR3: TGTGCCAGCAGTGAAGGTATGGCGGGCGCATTCCACAATGAGCAGTTCTTC.

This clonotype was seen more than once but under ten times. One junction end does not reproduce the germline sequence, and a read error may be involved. Here the CDR3 reads CATSGRHGTVLNGKNIRYF. CDR3 nucleotide sequence: TGTGCCACCAGCGGACGACACGGGACAGTCCTAAACGGGAAAAACATTCGGTACTTC. The chain couples TRBV15 to TRBJ2-4; TRBD1 agrees at 7 bases. Germline CDR1 LNHNV, CDR2 YYDKDF (reference sequence). CDR3 size: 19 residues.

This CDR3 is CAISESAPGGFGWTEAFF. CDR3 in DNA: TGTGCCATCAGTGAGTCGGCCCCTGGGGGCTTCGGGTGGACTGAAGCTTTCTTT. The chain couples TRBV10-3 to TRBJ1-1, with D possibly being TRBD1 (6 bases). The CDR3 covers 18 residues. The germline gives CDR1 ENHRY, CDR2 SYGVKD. V was pared by 0 bases and J by 5 bases, with 22 bases between.

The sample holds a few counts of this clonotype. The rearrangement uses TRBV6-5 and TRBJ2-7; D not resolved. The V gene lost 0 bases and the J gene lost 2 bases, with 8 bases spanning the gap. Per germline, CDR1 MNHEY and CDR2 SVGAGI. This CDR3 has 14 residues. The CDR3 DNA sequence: TGTGCCAGCAGTTACTCGCCCGAGACCTACGAGCAGTACTTC. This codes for CASSYSPETYEQYF.

CDR3 in DNA: TGCGCCAGCACGGGTGGAATCAGGGACCCACGAGAGACCCAGTACTTC. Its translation: CASTGGIRDPRETQYF. The rearrangement links TRBV5-1 to TRBJ2-5; TRBD1 or TRBD2 may be the D gene (5 bases each). Looked up from germline, CDR1 is SGHRS and CDR2 is YFSETQ. Trimming removed 6 bases from V and 4 bases from J, with 22 bases in between. The CDR3 is 16 residues long.

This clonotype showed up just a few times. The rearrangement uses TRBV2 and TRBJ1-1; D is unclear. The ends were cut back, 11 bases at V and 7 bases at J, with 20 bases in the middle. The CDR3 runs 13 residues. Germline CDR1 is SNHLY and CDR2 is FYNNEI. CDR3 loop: CAGIIERASEAFF. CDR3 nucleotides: TGTGCCGGAATTATCGAGCGCGCCAGTGAAGCTTTCTTT.

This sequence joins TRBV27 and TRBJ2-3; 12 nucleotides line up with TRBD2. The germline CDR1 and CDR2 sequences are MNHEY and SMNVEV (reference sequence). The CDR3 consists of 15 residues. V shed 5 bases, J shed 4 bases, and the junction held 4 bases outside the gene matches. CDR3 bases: TGTGCCAGCAGTCCCCCTAGCGGGGGGGCAGATACGCAGTATTTT. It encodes CASSPPSGGADTQYF.

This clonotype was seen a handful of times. CDR3 in amino acids: CASSRTGVKETQYF. The CDR3 DNA is TGTGCCAGCAGCCGTACAGGGGTAAAGGAGACCCAGTACTTC. This rearrangement joins TRBV6-5 to TRBJ2-5; 7 bases agree with TRBD1. V trimming: 6 bases; J trimming: 5 bases; junction bases outside the gene matches: 9. Germline loops: CDR1 MNHEY, CDR2 SVGAGI. This CDR3 contains 14 residues.

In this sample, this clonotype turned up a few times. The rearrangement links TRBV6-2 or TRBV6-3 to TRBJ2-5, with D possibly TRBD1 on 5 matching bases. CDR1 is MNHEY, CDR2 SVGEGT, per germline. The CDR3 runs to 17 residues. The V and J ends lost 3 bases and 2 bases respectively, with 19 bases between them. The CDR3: CASSYYQLQATQETQYF. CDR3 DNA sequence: TGTGCCAGCAGTTATTATCAACTACAGGCAACTCAAGAGACCCAGTACTTC.

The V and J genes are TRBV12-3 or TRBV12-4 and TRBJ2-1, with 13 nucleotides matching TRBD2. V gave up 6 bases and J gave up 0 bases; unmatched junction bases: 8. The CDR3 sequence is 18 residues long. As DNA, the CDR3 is TGTGCCAGCAGCCCCTGGACTAGCGGGGGAACCTCCTACAATGAGCAGTTCTTC. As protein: CASSPWTSGGTSYNEQFF.

The CDR3 sequence is CASSTLPLQYF. DNA for the CDR3: TGTGCCAGCAGTACCCTTCCCCTTCAGTACTTC. The V gene is TRBV6-1, the J gene TRBJ2-4, with unresolved D. Trimming stripped 5 bases from V and 11 bases from J, with 10 bases between. Per the germline V gene, CDR1 is MNHNS and CDR2 is SASEGT. This CDR3 region has 11 residues.

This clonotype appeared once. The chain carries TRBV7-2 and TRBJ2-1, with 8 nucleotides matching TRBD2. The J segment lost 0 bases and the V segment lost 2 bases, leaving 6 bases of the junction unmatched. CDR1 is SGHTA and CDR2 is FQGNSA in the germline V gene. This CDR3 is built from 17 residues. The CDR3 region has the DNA TGTGCCAGCAGCTTAAGGGCGGGAGGTACCTCCTACAATGAGCAGTTCTTC. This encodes CASSLRAGGTSYNEQFF. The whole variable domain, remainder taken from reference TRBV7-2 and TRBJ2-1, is GAGVSQSPSNKVTEKGKDVELRCDPISGHTALYWYRQSLGQGLEFLIYFQGNSAPDKSGLPSDRFSAERTGGSVSTLTIQRTQQEDSAVYLCASSLRAGGTSYNEQFFGPGTRLTVL.

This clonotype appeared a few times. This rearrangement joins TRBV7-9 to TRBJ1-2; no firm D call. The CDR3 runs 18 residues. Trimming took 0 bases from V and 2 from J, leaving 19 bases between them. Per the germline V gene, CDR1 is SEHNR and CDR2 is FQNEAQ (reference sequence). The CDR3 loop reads CASSLAVATEGVNYGYTF. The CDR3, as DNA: TGTGCCAGCAGCTTAGCGGTAGCAACCGAGGGCGTCAACTATGGCTACACCTTC.

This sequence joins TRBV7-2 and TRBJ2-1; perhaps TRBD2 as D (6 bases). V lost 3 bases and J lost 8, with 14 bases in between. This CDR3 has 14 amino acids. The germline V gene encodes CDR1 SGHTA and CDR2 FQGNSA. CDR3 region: CASSFSRASDEQFF. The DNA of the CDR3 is TGTGCCAGCAGCTTCAGTCGGGCTAGCGATGAGCAGTTCTTC.

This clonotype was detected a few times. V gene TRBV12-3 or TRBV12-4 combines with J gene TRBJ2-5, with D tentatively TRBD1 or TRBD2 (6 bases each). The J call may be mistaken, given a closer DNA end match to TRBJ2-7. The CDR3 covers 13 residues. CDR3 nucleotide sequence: TGTGCCAGCAGTACTAGGGGGGTCCACGAGCAGTACTTC. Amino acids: CASSTRGVHEQYF.

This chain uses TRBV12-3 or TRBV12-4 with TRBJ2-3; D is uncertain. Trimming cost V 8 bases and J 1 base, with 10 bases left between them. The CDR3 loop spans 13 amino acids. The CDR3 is CASSLTRTDTQYF. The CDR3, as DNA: TGTGCCAGCTCACTCACTCGCACAGATACGCAGTATTTT.

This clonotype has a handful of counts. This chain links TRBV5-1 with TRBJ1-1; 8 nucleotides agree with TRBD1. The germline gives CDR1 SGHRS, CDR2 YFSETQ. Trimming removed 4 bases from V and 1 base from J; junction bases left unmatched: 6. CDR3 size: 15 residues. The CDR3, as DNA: TGCGCCAGCAGCCGACAGGGGAACTCGAACACTGAAGCTTTCTTT. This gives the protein CASSRQGNSNTEAFF. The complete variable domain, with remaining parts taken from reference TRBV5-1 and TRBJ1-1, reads KAGVTQTPRYLIKTRGQQVTLSCSPISGHRSVSWYQQTPGQGLQFLFEYFSETQRNKGNFPGRFSGRQFSNSRSEMNVSTLELGDSALYLCASSRQGNSNTEAFFGQGTRLTVV.

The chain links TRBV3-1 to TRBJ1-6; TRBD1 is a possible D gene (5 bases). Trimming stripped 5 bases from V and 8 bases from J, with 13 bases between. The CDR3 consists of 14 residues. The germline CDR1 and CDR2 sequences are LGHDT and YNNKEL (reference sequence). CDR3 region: CASSSLGVDSPLHF. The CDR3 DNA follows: TGTGCCAGCAGCTCTTTGGGGGTCGATTCACCCCTCCACTTT.

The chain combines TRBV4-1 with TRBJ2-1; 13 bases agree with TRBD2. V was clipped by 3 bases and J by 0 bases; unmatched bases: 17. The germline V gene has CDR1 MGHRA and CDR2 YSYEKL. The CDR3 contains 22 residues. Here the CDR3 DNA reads TGCGCCAGCAGCCATCTTTTCGGGAGGCGGACTAGCGGGAGTAGCTCCTACAATGAGCAGTTCTTC. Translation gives CASSHLFGRRTSGSSSYNEQFF.

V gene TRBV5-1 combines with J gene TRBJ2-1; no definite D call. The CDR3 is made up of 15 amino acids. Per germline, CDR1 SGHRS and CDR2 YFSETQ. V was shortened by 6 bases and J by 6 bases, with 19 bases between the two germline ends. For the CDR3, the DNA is TGCGCCAGCAAACTGCAGCAGCGAGAACTCAATGAGCAGTTCTTC. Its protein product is CASKLQQRELNEQFF. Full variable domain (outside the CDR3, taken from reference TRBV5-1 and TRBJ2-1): KAGVTQTPRYLIKTRGQQVTLSCSPISGHRSVSWYQQTPGQGLQFLFEYFSETQRNKGNFPGRFSGRQFSNSRSEMNVSTLELGDSALYLCASKLQQRELNEQFFGPGTRLTVL.

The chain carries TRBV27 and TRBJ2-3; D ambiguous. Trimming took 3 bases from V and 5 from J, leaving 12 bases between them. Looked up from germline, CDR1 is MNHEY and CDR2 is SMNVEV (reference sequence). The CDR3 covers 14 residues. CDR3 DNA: TGTGCCAGCAGTTTGGCCCCTCCTGGAGATACGCAGTATTTT. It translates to CASSLAPPGDTQYF.

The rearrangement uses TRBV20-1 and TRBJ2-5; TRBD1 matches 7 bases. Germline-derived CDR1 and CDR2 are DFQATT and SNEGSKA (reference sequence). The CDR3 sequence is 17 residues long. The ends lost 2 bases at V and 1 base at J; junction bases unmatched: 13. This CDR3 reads CSARPYHRGELQETQYF. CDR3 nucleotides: TGCAGTGCTAGACCTTACCACAGGGGAGAGCTCCAAGAGACCCAGTACTTC.

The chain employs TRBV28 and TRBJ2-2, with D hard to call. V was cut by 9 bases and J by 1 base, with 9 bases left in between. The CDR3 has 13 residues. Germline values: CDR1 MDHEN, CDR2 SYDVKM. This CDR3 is CASYLMNTGELFF. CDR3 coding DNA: TGTGCCAGTTACTTGATGAACACCGGGGAGCTGTTTTTT. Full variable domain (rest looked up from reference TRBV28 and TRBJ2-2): DVKVTQSSRYLVKRTGEKVFLECVQDMDHENMFWYRQDPGLGLRLIYFSYDVKMKEKGDIPEGYSVSREKKERFSLILESASTNQTSMYLCASYLMNTGELFFGEGSRLTVL.

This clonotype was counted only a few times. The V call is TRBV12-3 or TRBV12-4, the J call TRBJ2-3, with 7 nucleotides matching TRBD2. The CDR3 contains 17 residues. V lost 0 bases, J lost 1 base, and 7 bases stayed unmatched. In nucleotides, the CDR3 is TGTGCCAGCAGTTTAGCGCGGGAGCGGTACGGCACAGATACGCAGTATTTT. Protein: CASSLARERYGTDTQYF.

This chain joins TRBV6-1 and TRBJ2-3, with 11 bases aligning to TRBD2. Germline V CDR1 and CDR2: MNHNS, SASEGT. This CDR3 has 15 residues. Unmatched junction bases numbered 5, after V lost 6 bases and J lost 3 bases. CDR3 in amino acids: CASSPLAGETDTQYF. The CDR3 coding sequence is TGTGCCAGCAGCCCACTAGCGGGGGAGACAGATACGCAGTATTTT.